This passage covers 10 T cell receptor beta chains from one sample sequenced in a study of blood T cell repertoires in COVID-19. Clones were read by immunoSEQ multiplex PCR, and TCRdb kept only the in-frame ones, dropping some. The table includes about 210,000 clones, about 87% detected once. The sample consisted of peripheral blood. The receptors were gathered from a man between 65 and 85 years old with acute or convalescent COVID-19.

V gene TRBV2 combines with J gene TRBJ2-2; tentatively, D is TRBD2 (6 bases). V was cut by 7 bases and J by 1 base, with 13 bases left in between. The CDR3 spans 15 residues. From germline, CDR1 is SNHLY and CDR2 FYNNEI. The CDR3 region is CASIGERVNTGELFF. CDR3 in DNA: TGTGCCAGCATCGGAGAGCGGGTGAACACCGGGGAGCTGTTTTTT.

V is TRBV6-5 and J is TRBJ2-2; 11 bases line up with TRBD2. CDR1 and CDR2 (germline): MNHEY, SVGAGI. The CDR3 runs to 14 residues. V dropped 6 bases and J dropped 6; count of bases not matched to a gene: 3. The CDR3 DNA follows: TGTGCCAGCAGGGTACTAGCGGGAGCCGGGGAGCTGTTTTTT. Its protein product is CASRVLAGAGELFF.

This clone was found a few times. The chain combines TRBV10-3 with TRBJ1-5; perhaps TRBD1 as D (5 bases). The CDR3 loop spans 13 amino acids. V lost 7 bases, J lost 6 bases, and 13 bases lay in between. The germline V gene encodes CDR1 ENHRY and CDR2 SYGVKD. CDR3 DNA: TGTGCCATCACTCAGGGTATCAGTCAGCCCCAGCATTTT. It translates to CAITQGISQPQHF.

The chain links TRBV12-3 or TRBV12-4 to TRBJ1-1, with a weak D call TRBD1 (6 bases). The CDR3 loop spans 13 amino acids. V was trimmed by 5 bases and J by 8 bases, leaving 15 bases between them. In DNA form, the CDR3 reads TGTGCCAGCAGTGCGACGGGACAACGAGAAGCTTTCTTT. Encoded protein: CASSATGQREAFF.

The DNA for the CDR3 is TGTGCCAGCAGCCCGGGACAGGGGGCGCGACTAGCGGGTTCCTACGAGCAGTACTTC. It codes for CASSPGQGARLAGSYEQYF. The chain recombines TRBV5-4 with TRBJ2-7; TRBD1 matches 12 bases. Germline trimming cut 4 bases from V and 1 base from J; bases unmatched to any gene: 15. The CDR3 totals 19 residues. Germline V gene data show CDR1 as SGHNT and CDR2 as YYREEE (reference sequence).

The rearrangement uses TRBV13 and TRBJ2-7; 9 positions match TRBD1. The CDR3 runs to 17 residues. Germline values: CDR1 PRHDT, CDR2 FYEKMQ (reference sequence). V shed 4 bases, J shed 0 bases, and the junction held 10 bases outside the gene matches. The chain's CDR3 is CASSSRTGDENSYEQYF. The CDR3 nucleotides read TGTGCCAGCAGCTCGAGGACAGGGGACGAAAACTCCTACGAGCAGTACTTC.

This clone was observed once. The chain employs TRBV6-2 or TRBV6-3 and TRBJ1-3; no firm D call. This CDR3 is 16 amino acids long. V lost 1 base and J 0 bases, leaving 10 bases between the germline ends. Per germline, CDR1 MNHEY and CDR2 SVGEGT. In DNA, the CDR3 is TGTGCCAGCAGTTACTATTTGAGAAGCTCTGGAAACACCATATATTTT. This codes for CASSYYLRSSGNTIYF.

V and J are TRBV19 and TRBJ1-2; D not resolved. This CDR3 contains 15 residues. Germline V CDR1 and CDR2: LNHDA, SQIVND (reference sequence). Trimming took off 3 bases at V and 2 bases at J, with 13 bases between the two ends. Here the CDR3 reads CASSIGGLGNYGYTF. The CDR3 bases are TGTGCCAGTAGTATCGGAGGGTTGGGGAACTATGGCTACACCTTC.

CDR3 residues: CSASLGTVVRNEQFF. The CDR3 coding sequence is TGCAGTGCTAGTTTGGGGACAGTTGTCCGGAATGAGCAGTTCTTC. This chain connects TRBV20-1 to TRBJ2-1, with 7 bases lining up with TRBD1. The CDR3 consists of 15 residues. With 3 bases clipped from V and 7 bases from J, the junction kept 12 bases outside the gene matches. Germline CDR1 DFQATT, CDR2 SNEGSKA (reference sequence).

This chain joins TRBV5-1 and TRBJ1-4; TRBD1 matches 10 bases. The CDR3 is made up of 14 amino acids. With V trimmed by 7 bases and J by 4 bases, 4 bases remained unmatched. The germline CDR1 and CDR2 sequences are SGHRS and YFSETQ. CDR3 DNA sequence: TGCGCCAGCGGGACAGGGGATCTTAATGAAAAACTGTTTTTT. It translates to CASGTGDLNEKLFF. Together with reference TRBV5-1 and TRBJ1-4, the CDR3 gives the full variable domain: KAGVTQTPRYLIKTRGQQVTLSCSPISGHRSVSWYQQTPGQGLQFLFEYFSETQRNKGNFPGRFSGRQFSNSRSEMNVSTLELGDSALYLCASGTGDLNEKLFFGSGTQLSVL.